This record looks at one T cell receptor (beta chain) sequence and its context. This entry comes from a study of control samples from healthy donors and cancer patients. Repertoires were generated with immunoSEQ multiplex PCR, while TCRdb's copy carries only in-frame clones and drops some. The table lists some 28,000 clones, 65% to 80% of them singletons. Germline-derived CDR1 and CDR2 are MDHEN and SYDVKM. The CDR3 runs 15 residues. V lost 5 bases and J lost 2, with 16 bases in between. This chain links TRBV28 with TRBJ2-7, with D perhaps matching TRBD2 (5 bases). The sequence came from a man aged 60-69 years with head and neck cancer. Sequencing input: PBMCs. The CDR3 DNA is TGTGCCAGCAGTGCCCCTAGCTCGGAGACCTACGAGCAGTACTTC. Translated, it gives CASSAPSSETYEQYF. The whole variable domain, remainder taken from reference TRBV28 and TRBJ2-7, is DVKVTQSSRYLVKRTGEKVFLECVQDMDHENMFWYRQDPGLGLRLIYFSYDVKMKEKGDIPEGYSVSREKKERFSLILESASTNQTSMYLCASSAPSSETYEQYFGPGTRLTVT.